This entry concerns a single TCR beta chain. As yet, its antigen is unknown. The data originate from a study of Ad26.COV2.S vaccination and SARS-CoV-2 variants. The overall study: Intramuscularly, Ad26.COV2.S was given either once or twice, 56 days apart.

The V gene's germline CDR1 is SNHLY and CDR2 FYNNEI. The germline V and J ends were trimmed by 6 bases and 0 bases, with 10 bases remaining between them. The CDR3 runs 14 residues. Study findings and constraints: Reportedly, spike-specific CD8+ and CD4+ T cell responses achieved substantial breadth once vaccination had taken place. Researchers reported similar non-spike TCR breadth in vaccine and placebo recipients.

Treatment here: roughly 18 received Ad26.COV2.S at low or high dose, single or two shots; 5 received placebo; per-sample allocation not given. Material that was analyzed had been drawn on day 63 after the first vaccine or placebo injection. This adult donor, from Boston, was 18-55 years old. Sequencing used immunoSEQ multiplex PCR; TCRdb keeps in-frame clones, though not all of them. The table lists some 240,000 clones, approximately 88% of them singletons, with roughly 3% in the top ten. The source was peripheral blood, collected in a trial of Ad26.COV2.S vaccine versus placebo. The source of this sequence is a person aged 18-65 years who received the Ad26.COV2.S COVID-19 vaccine or a placebo. The gene calls are TRBV2 and TRBJ2-3, with D possibly being TRBD1 (6 bases). The CDR3 nucleotides are TGTGCCAGCAGACAGGGTGCTAGCACAGATACGCAGTATTTT. It is translated as CASRQGASTDTQYF.